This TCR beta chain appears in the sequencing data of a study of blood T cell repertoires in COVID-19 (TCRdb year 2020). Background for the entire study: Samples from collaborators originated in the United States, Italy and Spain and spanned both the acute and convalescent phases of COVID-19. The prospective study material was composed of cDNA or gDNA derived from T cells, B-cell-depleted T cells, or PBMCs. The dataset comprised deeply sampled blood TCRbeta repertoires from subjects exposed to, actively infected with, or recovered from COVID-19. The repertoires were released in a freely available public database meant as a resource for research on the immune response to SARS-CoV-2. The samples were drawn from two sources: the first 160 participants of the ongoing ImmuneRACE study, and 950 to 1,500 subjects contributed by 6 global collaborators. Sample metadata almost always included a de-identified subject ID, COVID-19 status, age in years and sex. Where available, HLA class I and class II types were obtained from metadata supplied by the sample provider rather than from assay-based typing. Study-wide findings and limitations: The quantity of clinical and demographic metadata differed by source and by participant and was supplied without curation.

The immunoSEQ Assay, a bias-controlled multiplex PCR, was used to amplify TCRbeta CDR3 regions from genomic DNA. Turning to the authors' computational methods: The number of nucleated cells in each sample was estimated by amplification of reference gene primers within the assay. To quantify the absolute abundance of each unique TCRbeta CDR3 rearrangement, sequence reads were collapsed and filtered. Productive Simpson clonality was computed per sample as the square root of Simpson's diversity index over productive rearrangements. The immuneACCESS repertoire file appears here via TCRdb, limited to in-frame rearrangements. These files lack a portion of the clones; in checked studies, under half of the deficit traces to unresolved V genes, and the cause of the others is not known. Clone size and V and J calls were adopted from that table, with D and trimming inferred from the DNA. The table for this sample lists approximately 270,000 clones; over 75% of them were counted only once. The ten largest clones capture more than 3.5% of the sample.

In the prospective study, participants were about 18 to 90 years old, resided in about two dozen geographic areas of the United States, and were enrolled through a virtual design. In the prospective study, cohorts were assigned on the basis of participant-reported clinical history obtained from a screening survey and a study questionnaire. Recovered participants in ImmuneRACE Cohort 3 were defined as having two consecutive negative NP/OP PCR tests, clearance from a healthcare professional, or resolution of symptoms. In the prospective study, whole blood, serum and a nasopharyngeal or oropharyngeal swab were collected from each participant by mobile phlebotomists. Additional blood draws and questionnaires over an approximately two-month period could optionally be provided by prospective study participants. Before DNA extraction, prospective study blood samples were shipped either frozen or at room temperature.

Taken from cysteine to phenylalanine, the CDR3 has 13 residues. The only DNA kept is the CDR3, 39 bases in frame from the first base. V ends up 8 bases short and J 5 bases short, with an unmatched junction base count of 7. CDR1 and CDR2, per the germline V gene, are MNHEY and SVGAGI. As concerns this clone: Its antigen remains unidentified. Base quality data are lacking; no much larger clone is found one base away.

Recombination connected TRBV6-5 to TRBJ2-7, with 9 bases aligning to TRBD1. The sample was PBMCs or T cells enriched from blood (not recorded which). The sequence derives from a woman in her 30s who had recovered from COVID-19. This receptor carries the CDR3 CASRKQGAHEQYF. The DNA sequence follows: TGTGCCAGCCGTAAACAGGGGGCGCACGAGCAGTACTTC.